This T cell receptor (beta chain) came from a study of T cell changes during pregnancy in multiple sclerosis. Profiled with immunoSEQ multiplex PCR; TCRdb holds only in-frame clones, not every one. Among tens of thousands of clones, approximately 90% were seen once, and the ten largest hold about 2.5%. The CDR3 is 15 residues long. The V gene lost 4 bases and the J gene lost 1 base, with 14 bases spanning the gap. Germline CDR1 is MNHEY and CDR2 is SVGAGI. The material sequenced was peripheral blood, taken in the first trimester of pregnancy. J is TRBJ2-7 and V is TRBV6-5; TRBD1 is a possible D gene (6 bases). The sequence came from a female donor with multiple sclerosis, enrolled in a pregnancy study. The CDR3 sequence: CASSFTETGSYEQYF. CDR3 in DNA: TGTGCCAGCAGTTTCACTGAGACAGGTTCCTACGAGCAGTACTTC.